These 24 T cell receptor beta chains were all obtained from the same sample, sequenced in a study of blood T cell repertoires in COVID-19. Profiling relied on immunoSEQ multiplex PCR, and the TCRdb table lists in-frame clones only, not all of them. The data contain under 200,000 clones, roughly 85% of them seen just once; the ten biggest clones take up more than 1%. The sequencing sample was made of peripheral blood. The origin of the receptors is a man in his forties with acute or convalescent COVID-19.

The chain recombines TRBV7-9 with TRBJ2-3; 9 nucleotides line up with TRBD2. The CDR3 is 17 amino acids. The germline V gene has CDR1 SEHNR and CDR2 FQNEAQ (reference sequence). Trimming removed 7 bases from V and 3 bases from J; junction bases left unmatched: 14. As DNA, the CDR3 is TGTGCCAGCACCGGGAGCGGGGGGCTTTTCCTAACAGATACGCAGTATTTT. Translated: CASTGSGGLFLTDTQYF. Based on the CDR3 plus reference TRBV7-9 and TRBJ2-3, the full variable domain is DTGVSQNPRHKITKRGQNVTFRCDPISEHNRLYWYRQTLGQGPEFLTYFQNEAQLEKSRLLSDRFSAERPKGSFSTLEIQRTEQGDSAMYLCASTGSGGLFLTDTQYFGPGTRLTVL.

The chain couples TRBV19 to TRBJ2-7, with D perhaps TRBD1 (5 bases). Between the trimmed V and J ends, which lost 9 bases and 0 bases, there was a span of 9 bases. This CDR3 is built from 12 residues. Germline CDR1 LNHDA, CDR2 SQIVND (reference sequence). The CDR3 is CARKDISYEQYF. The CDR3 region has the DNA TGTGCCAGGAAGGACATCTCCTACGAGCAGTACTTC. Full variable domain (missing parts from reference TRBV19 and TRBJ2-7): DGGITQSPKYLFRKEGQNVTLSCEQNLNHDAMYWYRQDPGQGLRLIYYSQIVNDFQKGDIAEGYSVSREKKESFPLTVTSAQKNPTAFYLCARKDISYEQYFGPGTRLTVT.

The chain uses TRBV15 and TRBJ1-2, with D unresolved. Germline CDR1 LNHNV, CDR2 YYDKDF (reference sequence). The CDR3 extends over 15 amino acids. Trimming took 5 bases from V and 1 from J, leaving 14 bases between them. This CDR3 is CATSGDSTGNYGYTF. CDR3 sequence (DNA): TGTGCCACCAGCGGCGACTCGACGGGTAACTATGGCTACACCTTC.

This clone was seen just once. Written as DNA, the CDR3 is TGTGCCAGCAGCTTGGGGACAGCTTCTAACACTGAAGCTTTCTTT. Translation: CASSLGTASNTEAFF. The chain couples TRBV5-4 to TRBJ1-1, with D perhaps matching TRBD1 (6 bases). From germline, CDR1 is SGHNT and CDR2 YYREEE (reference sequence). Trimming removed 0 bases from V and 2 bases from J, with 11 bases in between. This CDR3 comprises 15 residues.

A word on this clone: In the same sample, other DNA sequences code for this CDR3. This chain links TRBV3-1 (or the pseudogene TRBV3-2) with TRBJ1-5; D is undetermined. The V end was cut by 1 base, the J end by 4 bases, with 5 bases between. This CDR3 spans 13 amino acids. In germline, CDR1 is LGHDT, CDR2 YNNKEL (reference sequence). The CDR3 nucleotides are TGTGCCAGCAGCCAAGGTCTTAATCAGCCCCAGCATTTT. Translating it yields CASSQGLNQPQHF.

This chain uses TRBV6-5 with TRBJ1-6, with D tentatively TRBD1 (6 bases). The V end lost 4 bases, the J end lost 5 bases, and 15 bases lay between the germline ends. This CDR3 region has 16 residues. The germline CDR1 and CDR2 sequences are MNHEY and SVGAGI. This chain's CDR3 is CASSLGEGTNNSPLHF. The CDR3 coding sequence is TGTGCCAGCAGTTTGGGCGAGGGGACAAATAATTCACCCCTCCACTTT.

The V call is TRBV4-2, the J call TRBJ2-3, with 13 bases lining up with TRBD2. Looked up from germline, CDR1 is LGHNA and CDR2 is YNFKEQ. Trimming removed 7 bases from V and 4 bases from J; junction bases left unmatched: 5. CDR3 length equals 15 residues. The CDR3 spells CASTITSGGADTQYF. The DNA for the CDR3 is TGTGCCAGCACCATCACTAGCGGGGGGGCAGATACGCAGTATTTT.

This chain uses TRBV6-6 with TRBJ2-3; the D gene is possibly TRBD2 (5 bases). Deletions cut 3 bases from V and 0 bases from J, with 13 bases between. Germline loops: CDR1 MNHNY, CDR2 SVGAGI (reference sequence). The CDR3 is 16 residues long. CDR3 coding DNA: TGTGCCAGCAGTTATTTTGGCCGGACTAGCACAGATACGCAGTATTTT. It encodes CASSYFGRTSTDTQYF.

Here the CDR3 reads CASSRGGSGGYEQYF. Here the CDR3 DNA reads TGTGCCAGCAGCCGGGGAGGGTCCGGGGGCTACGAGCAGTACTTC. This rearrangement joins TRBV7-3 to TRBJ2-7; the match to TRBD2 covers 7 bases. The germline V gene has CDR1 SGHTA and CDR2 FQGTGA. Trimming at V came to 5 bases and at J to 3 bases, leaving 10 bases not matched to a gene. This CDR3 spans 15 amino acids.

The chain recombines TRBV7-6 with TRBJ2-7; tentative D call: TRBD1 (6 bases). The CDR3 is 15 amino acids. In germline, CDR1 is SGHVS, CDR2 FNYEAQ. Trimming took off 5 bases at V and 3 bases at J, with 17 bases between the two ends. DNA of the CDR3: TGTGCCAGCAGCCTATCGACAGGTACGCTCTACGAGCAGTACTTC. The encoded protein is CASSLSTGTLYEQYF.

This chain connects TRBV5-4 to TRBJ2-7; tentatively, D is TRBD1 (5 bases). V lost 2 bases to trimming and J lost 4 bases, with 13 bases between them. This CDR3 region has 14 residues. Germline V gene lookup returns CDR1 SGHNT and CDR2 YYREEE (reference sequence). For the CDR3, the DNA is TGTGCCAGCAGCTTAACACCAGGGTCGTACGAGCAGTACTTC. This translates into CASSLTPGSYEQYF.

V gene TRBV18 combines with J gene TRBJ2-3; TRBD1 might be the D (5 bases). Per the germline V gene, CDR1 is KGHSH and CDR2 is LQKENI. The V and J ends lost 5 bases and 7 bases respectively, with 13 bases between them. The CDR3 sequence is 13 residues long. CDR3 DNA: TGTGCCAGCTCAGAGAACCGACAGAATACGCAGTATTTT. It encodes CASSENRQNTQYF.

This clone was recorded once. V usage is TRBV5-1 and J usage is TRBJ2-7; tentatively, D is TRBD2 (6 bases). This CDR3 has 14 amino acids. Germline V CDR1 and CDR2: SGHRS, YFSETQ. Trimming pared 3 bases from V and 7 bases from J, leaving 17 bases between. CDR3: CASSYVDLEGEQYF. The CDR3 DNA is TGCGCCAGCAGCTACGTGGACCTGGAGGGGGAGCAGTACTTC.

V gene TRBV7-8 combines with J gene TRBJ1-4; the D gene is possibly TRBD1 (5 bases). V was clipped by 5 bases and J by 6 bases, with 16 bases between them. Germline V lookup: CDR1 SGHVS, CDR2 FQNEAQ. This CDR3 spans 15 amino acids. This CDR3 is CASSPPSIGDEKLFF. DNA for the CDR3: TGTGCCAGCAGCCCTCCCAGTATAGGGGATGAAAAACTGTTTTTT.

This rearrangement joins TRBV10-3 to TRBJ2-3, with 8 bases that match TRBD2. This CDR3 has 16 residues. J gave up 5 bases and V 9 bases, and 16 bases lay outside the gene matches. CDR1 is ENHRY, CDR2 SYGVKD, per germline. The CDR3 loop reads CAIARRERGSGDTQYF. DNA for the CDR3: TGTGCCATAGCCCGGCGCGAGCGGGGGTCCGGAGATACGCAGTATTTT.

The chain couples TRBV19 to TRBJ2-3; no clear D. Germline lookup yields CDR1 LNHDA and CDR2 SQIVND (reference sequence). Trimming stripped 1 base from V and 0 bases from J, with 11 bases between. This CDR3 is built from 16 residues. CDR3 loop: CASSIVPRLSTDTQYF. DNA for the CDR3: TGTGCCAGTAGTATAGTCCCTCGACTCAGCACAGATACGCAGTATTTT.

The chain recombines TRBV11-2 with TRBJ2-7; 12 bases fit TRBD1. CDR1 and CDR2 from the germline V gene are SGHAT and FQNNGV. V lost 3 bases and J lost 4; bases outside the gene matches: 4. The CDR3 spans 15 residues. The DNA for the CDR3 is TGTGCCAGCAGCTTTGGGACAGGGGGCGCATACGAGCAGTACTTC. Translation: CASSFGTGGAYEQYF.

The chain combines TRBV5-6 with TRBJ1-2, with D maybe TRBD1 (6 bases). This CDR3 region has 14 residues. Trimming left V 4 bases short and J 4 bases short, with 14 bases between. Germline V gene data show CDR1 as SGHDT and CDR2 as YYEEEE. The CDR3 spells CASSLQRQAYGYTF. As DNA, the CDR3 is TGTGCCAGCAGCCTTCAACGACAGGCCTATGGCTACACCTTC.

The J gene is TRBJ1-2, the V gene TRBV28; D remains ambiguous. CDR1 MDHEN and CDR2 SYDVKM come from the germline V gene. CDR3 length: 12 residues. V dropped 2 bases and J dropped 6 bases, with 7 bases sitting between them. CDR3: CASSLTDNGYTF. The DNA of the CDR3 is TGTGCCAGCAGTTTAACAGATAATGGCTACACCTTC.

V usage is TRBV28 and J usage is TRBJ1-3, with a weak D call TRBD1 (6 bases). Germline loops: CDR1 MDHEN, CDR2 SYDVKM. CDR3 length equals 13 residues. With 5 bases removed from V and 4 bases from J, the gap between germline ends came to 9 bases. The CDR3 here is CASSPTGGNTIYF. DNA of the CDR3: TGTGCCAGCAGTCCGACAGGAGGAAACACCATATATTTT.

The J gene is TRBJ1-1, the V gene TRBV18; D remains unclear. V was cut by 5 bases and J by 7 bases, with 14 bases left in between. Germline CDR1 KGHSH, CDR2 LQKENI. The CDR3 loop spans 13 amino acids. The CDR3 is CASSANREHEAFF. CDR3 sequence (DNA): TGTGCCAGCTCAGCAAACAGAGAACATGAAGCTTTCTTT.

The chain carries TRBV19 and TRBJ2-7; TRBD2 agrees at 14 bases. The CDR3 spans 17 residues. The germline CDR1 and CDR2 sequences are LNHDA and SQIVND (reference sequence). V shed 1 base, J shed 3 bases, and the junction held 5 bases outside the gene matches. The CDR3 nucleotides are TGTGCCAGTAGTATAGTATGGACTAGCGGGGGGATCTACGAGCAGTACTTC. Its translation is CASSIVWTSGGIYEQYF.

The chain employs TRBV5-1 and TRBJ2-2, with no clear D. The CDR3 is 14 residues long. With 2 bases removed from V and 3 bases from J, the gap between germline ends came to 8 bases. CDR1 is SGHRS and CDR2 is YFSETQ in the germline V gene. CDR3 sequence (DNA): TGCGCCAGCAGCTTCGGCGGTTACACCGGGGAGCTGTTTTTT. Translation: CASSFGGYTGELFF. Supplemented by reference TRBV5-1 and TRBJ2-2, the full variable domain reads KAGVTQTPRYLIKTRGQQVTLSCSPISGHRSVSWYQQTPGQGLQFLFEYFSETQRNKGNFPGRFSGRQFSNSRSEMNVSTLELGDSALYLCASSFGGYTGELFFGEGSRLTVL.

V and J are TRBV5-1 and TRBJ2-1; no reliable D call. CDR1 and CDR2 (germline): SGHRS, YFSETQ. Trimming cost V 3 bases and J 0 bases, with 10 bases left between them. The CDR3 loop spans 15 amino acids. CDR3 sequence reads: CASSSAGGSYNEQFF. The CDR3 nucleotides read TGCGCCAGCAGCTCCGCCGGCGGCTCCTACAATGAGCAGTTCTTC. Together with reference TRBV5-1 and TRBJ2-1, the CDR3 gives the full variable domain: KAGVTQTPRYLIKTRGQQVTLSCSPISGHRSVSWYQQTPGQGLQFLFEYFSETQRNKGNFPGRFSGRQFSNSRSEMNVSTLELGDSALYLCASSSAGGSYNEQFFGPGTRLTVL.